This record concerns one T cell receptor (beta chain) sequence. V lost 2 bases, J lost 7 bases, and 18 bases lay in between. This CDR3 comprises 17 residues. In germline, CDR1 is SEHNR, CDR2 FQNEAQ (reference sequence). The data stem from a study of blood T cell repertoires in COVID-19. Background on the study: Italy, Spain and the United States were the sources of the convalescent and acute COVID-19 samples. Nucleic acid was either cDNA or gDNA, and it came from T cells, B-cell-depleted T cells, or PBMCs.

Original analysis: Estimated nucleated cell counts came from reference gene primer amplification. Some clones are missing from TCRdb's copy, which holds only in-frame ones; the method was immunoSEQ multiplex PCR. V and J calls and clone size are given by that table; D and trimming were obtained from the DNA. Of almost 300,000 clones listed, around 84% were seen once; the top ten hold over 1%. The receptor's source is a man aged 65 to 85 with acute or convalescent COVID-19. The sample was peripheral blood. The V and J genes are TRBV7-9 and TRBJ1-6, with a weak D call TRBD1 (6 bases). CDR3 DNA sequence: TGTGCCAGCAGCTTATCGTCGGGGGGCGGGGGAAATTCACCCCTCCACTTT. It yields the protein CASSLSSGGGGNSPLHF.